What follows is one TCR beta chain and its context. This entry comes from a study of blood T cell repertoires in COVID-19. Study overall: The United States, Italy and Spain provided the acute and convalescent COVID-19 samples.

Sequenced by immunoSEQ multiplex PCR; TCRdb stores in-frame clones only, minus some. This table holds a few hundred thousand clones, 75% to 85% found once. Each participant's cohort was designated according to participant-reported clinical history. Germline CDR1 is LGHDT and CDR2 is YNNKEL (reference sequence). Trimming stripped 3 bases from V and 7 bases from J, with 6 bases between. This CDR3 is built from 11 residues. Input material: PBMCs or T cells enriched from blood (not recorded which). The receptor was derived from a woman aged 40 to 55 with acute COVID-19. The chain has TRBV3-1 (or the pseudogene TRBV3-2) and TRBJ2-5, with a weak D call TRBD1 (5 bases). CDR3 bases: TGTGCCAGCAGCCAGCAGGGGACCCAGTACTTC. This sequence encodes CASSQQGTQYF.